The 14 T cell receptor beta chains presented below share a single source sample, sequenced in a study of T cells expressing NK-cell markers. TCRdb reprocessed the 5' RACE reads, keeping one entry per CDR3 protein, no DNA. This table lists 200,000 to 300,000 distinct CDR3 sequences. Material: blood T cells: a sorted CD56 or NKG2C T cell subset, CD4+ or CD8+ T cells, or bulk PBMC T cells (not recorded which). The receptors were gathered from a man younger than 30 in good health.

The rearrangement joins TRBV10-3 to TRBJ1-4. The germline gives CDR1 ENHRY, CDR2 SYGVKD. CDR3 length: 13 amino acids. The CDR3 protein is CAISENQRQTLFF.

V is TRBV30 and J is TRBJ2-4. In germline, CDR1 is GTSNPN, CDR2 SVGIG (reference sequence). This CDR3 is 15 amino acids long. CDR3 region: CAWSPEWVAKNIQYF. Drawing the rest from reference TRBV30 and TRBJ2-4, the complete variable domain is SQTIHQWPATLVQPVGSPLSLECTVEGTSNPNLYWYRQAAGRGLQLLFYSVGIGQISSEVPQNLSASRPQDRQFILSSKKLLLSDSGFYLCAWSPEWVAKNIQYFGAGTRLSVL.

The genes are TRBV12-3 or TRBV12-4 and TRBJ2-6. The CDR3 runs 16 residues. The CDR3: CASSLLGHSGANVLTF.

The gene calls are TRBV7-2 and TRBJ2-1; with no DNA, the TCRdb D assignment of TRBD1 cannot be verified. Germline V gene sequence: CDR1 SGHTA, CDR2 FQGNSA. The CDR3 is made up of 11 amino acids. This chain's CDR3 is CASSLGQGWFF. Drawing the rest from reference TRBV7-2 and TRBJ2-1, the complete variable domain is GAGVSQSPSNKVTEKGKDVELRCDPISGHTALYWYRQSLGQGLEFLIYFQGNSAPDKSGLPSDRFSAERTGGSVSTLTIQRTQQEDSAVYLCASSLGQGWFFGPGTRLTVL.

The chain joins TRBV29-1 to TRBJ2-5; TCRdb's D gene call, TRBD2, goes unchecked for lack of DNA. Germline CDR1 reads SQVTM; CDR2 reads ANQGSEA. This CDR3 region has 11 residues. The CDR3: CSGLGIETQYF.

This sequence joins TRBV6-1 and TRBJ2-1; the TRBD2 assignment by TCRdb is unverifiable without DNA. The V gene's germline CDR1 is MNHNS and CDR2 SASEGT. The CDR3 has 15 amino acids. The CDR3 loop is CASTLTSGRLNEQFF.

The chain has TRBV29-1 and TRBJ2-1; no DNA is available, so the TRBD2 call from TCRdb remains unchecked. Germline-derived CDR1 and CDR2 are SQVTM and ANQGSEA. The CDR3 covers 16 residues. The CDR3 sequence: CSVEEGGGLPYNEQFF.

The chain recombines TRBV7-6 with TRBJ2-5; TCRdb calls TRBD1, which cannot be checked without DNA. Germline V gene lookup returns CDR1 SGHVS and CDR2 FNYEAQ. The CDR3 is made up of 15 amino acids. The CDR3 sequence is CASSRTGTRQETQYF.

This chain links TRBV6-2 or TRBV6-3 with TRBJ2-1; without DNA, the TCRdb call of TRBD2 cannot be checked. The CDR3 totals 16 residues. The germline gives CDR1 MNHEY, CDR2 SVGEGT. The chain's CDR3 is CASSYASGRARDEQFF.

V usage is TRBV12-3 or TRBV12-4 and J usage is TRBJ2-6. This CDR3 is built from 14 residues. The CDR3 reads CASRTSFGANVLTF.

The chain joins TRBV20-1 to TRBJ2-1; with no DNA, the TCRdb D assignment of TRBD2 cannot be verified. This CDR3 has 16 amino acids. Germline CDR1 is DFQATT and CDR2 is SNEGSKA (reference sequence). The CDR3 region is CSARELSGRAGDEQFF.

The chain carries TRBV19 and TRBJ2-1; TCRdb returns TRBD2, unconfirmable since there is no DNA. Germline CDR1 LNHDA, CDR2 SQIVND (reference sequence). The CDR3 runs 15 residues. The CDR3 region is CASSKSNLGSNEQFF.

The chain uses TRBV5-1 and TRBJ2-2; TCRdb lists TRBD1, though no DNA is available to test this call. The germline V gene has CDR1 SGHRS and CDR2 YFSETQ. The CDR3 is 16 residues long. The CDR3 region is CASSPTGRRNTGELFF.

V and J are TRBV12-3 or TRBV12-4 and TRBJ2-1; TCRdb indicates TRBD1, and absent DNA this call remains unverified. The CDR3 length is 16 residues. The CDR3 reads CASSSPLKYLVHEQFF.